These 12 T cell receptor beta chains originate from one sample sequenced in a study of blood T cell repertoires in COVID-19. TCRdb's copy holds only in-frame clones and misses some; the assay was immunoSEQ multiplex PCR. Altogether about 200,000 clones are present, approximately 81% being singletons, with the ten largest covering roughly 4.5%. The sample taken for sequencing was peripheral blood. Receptors were obtained from a woman over 75 with acute or convalescent COVID-19.

The chain couples TRBV3-1 (or the pseudogene TRBV3-2) to TRBJ2-1, with 7 bases lining up with TRBD2. CDR1 is LGHDT and CDR2 is YNNKEL in the germline V gene (reference sequence). The length of the CDR3 is 13 residues. Unmatched junction bases numbered 0, after V lost 2 bases and J lost 5 bases. The CDR3 loop reads CASSQTSDNEQFF. The CDR3 nucleotides read TGTGCCAGCAGCCAAACTAGCGACAATGAGCAGTTCTTC.

This clone was picked up one time. The CDR3 region is CASSLGQAGEKQFF. The CDR3 DNA is TGCGCCAGCAGCTTGGGACAGGCCGGAGAGAAGCAGTTCTTC. This chain connects TRBV5-1 to TRBJ2-1, with D possibly being TRBD1 (6 bases). CDR1 is SGHRS, CDR2 YFSETQ, per germline. The CDR3 covers 14 residues. V lost 0 bases, J lost 11 bases, and 15 bases lay in between.

The V gene is TRBV29-1, the J gene TRBJ2-4; 10 nucleotides match TRBD2. Germline V gene lookup returns CDR1 SQVTM and CDR2 ANQGSEA. Trimming cost V 5 bases and J 7 bases; bases outside gene matches: 2. There are 12 residues in the CDR3. The CDR3 spells CSVLAGENIQYF. CDR3 sequence (DNA): TGCAGCGTTCTAGCGGGAGAGAACATTCAGTACTTC.

The chain is built from TRBV7-2 and TRBJ2-7, with 7 bases identical to TRBD2. Trimming removed 3 bases from V and 7 bases from J; junction bases left unmatched: 12. CDR3 length equals 15 residues. Germline values: CDR1 SGHTA, CDR2 FQGNSA. The CDR3 is CASSFPGGGIGEQYF. CDR3 DNA: TGTGCCAGCAGCTTCCCTGGGGGGGGAATTGGAGAGCAGTACTTC.

The rearrangement uses TRBV19 and TRBJ2-3, with D uncertain. Germline values: CDR1 LNHDA, CDR2 SQIVND (reference sequence). The CDR3 is made up of 14 amino acids. V was clipped by 3 bases and J by 2 bases, with 9 bases between them. The CDR3, as DNA: TGTGCCAGTAGTATTGTCCTCTCCACAGATACGCAGTATTTT. This translates into CASSIVLSTDTQYF.

The chain has TRBV5-1 and TRBJ2-5; 7 bases are shared with TRBD1. The CDR3 is 15 residues long. Per germline, CDR1 SGHRS and CDR2 YFSETQ. V lost 0 bases to trimming and J lost 1 base; unmatched junction nucleotides: 3. The CDR3 nucleotides read TGCGCCAGCAGCTTGGTGGGACAGTCCCAAGAGACCCAGTACTTC. Amino acid sequence: CASSLVGQSQETQYF.

This clone showed up just a few times. In nucleotides, the CDR3 is TGTGCCAGCAGCCAAGGCACAGAATGGCAAGGCTATGGCTACACCTTC. Its translation: CASSQGTEWQGYGYTF. This chain connects TRBV3-1 (or the pseudogene TRBV3-2) to TRBJ1-2; D gene uncertain. Trimming took 1 base from V and 4 from J, leaving 16 bases between them. This CDR3 is built from 16 residues. Germline assignment: CDR1 LGHDT and CDR2 YNNKEL (reference sequence).

The J gene is TRBJ1-1, the V gene TRBV6-2 or TRBV6-3; 7 nucleotides line up with TRBD1. Trimming cost V 2 bases and J 7 bases; bases outside gene matches: 7. The CDR3 has 14 amino acids. Germline CDR1 MNHEY, CDR2 SVGEGT. The CDR3 is CASSYLHRGLEAFF. The CDR3 coding sequence is TGTGCCAGCAGTTACCTCCATAGGGGGCTTGAAGCTTTCTTT.

The rearrangement uses TRBV3-1 (or the pseudogene TRBV3-2) and TRBJ2-6; no firm D call. Looked up from germline, CDR1 is LGHDT and CDR2 is YNNKEL (reference sequence). The CDR3 loop spans 16 amino acids. V was shortened by 5 bases and J by 4 bases, with 15 bases between the two germline ends. CDR3 sequence: CASSFLPGSGANVLTF. The CDR3 DNA reads TGTGCCAGCAGCTTTCTACCGGGTTCCGGGGCCAACGTCCTGACTTTC.

This chain uses TRBV28 with TRBJ2-7, with 7 nucleotides matching TRBD2. Per germline, CDR1 MDHEN and CDR2 SYDVKM. The junction had 14 bases not matched to a gene; V was cut back by 6 bases and J by 3 bases. This CDR3 is 16 amino acids long. The CDR3 sequence: CASRAIGLAAYYEQYF. The CDR3 region has the DNA TGTGCCAGCAGGGCTATCGGGCTAGCGGCCTACTACGAGCAGTACTTC.

The rearrangement uses TRBV27 and TRBJ1-5; 8 bases agree with TRBD1. Germline loops: CDR1 MNHEY, CDR2 SMNVEV (reference sequence). The CDR3 consists of 14 residues. The junction had 9 bases not matched to a gene; V was cut back by 7 bases and J by 7 bases. The CDR3, as DNA: TGTGCCAGCAAACCAGGGGGCGCTGGGCAGCCCCAGCATTTT. Its protein product is CASKPGGAGQPQHF.

V usage is TRBV12-5 and J usage is TRBJ2-3; 10 nucleotides align to TRBD2. Germline V gene sequence: CDR1 LGHNT, CDR2 FRNRAP. This CDR3 contains 14 residues. The ends lost 6 bases at V and 3 bases at J; junction bases unmatched: 3. CDR3 in amino acids: CASGPGLATDTQYF. CDR3 coding DNA: TGTGCTAGTGGGCCGGGACTAGCGACAGATACGCAGTATTTT.